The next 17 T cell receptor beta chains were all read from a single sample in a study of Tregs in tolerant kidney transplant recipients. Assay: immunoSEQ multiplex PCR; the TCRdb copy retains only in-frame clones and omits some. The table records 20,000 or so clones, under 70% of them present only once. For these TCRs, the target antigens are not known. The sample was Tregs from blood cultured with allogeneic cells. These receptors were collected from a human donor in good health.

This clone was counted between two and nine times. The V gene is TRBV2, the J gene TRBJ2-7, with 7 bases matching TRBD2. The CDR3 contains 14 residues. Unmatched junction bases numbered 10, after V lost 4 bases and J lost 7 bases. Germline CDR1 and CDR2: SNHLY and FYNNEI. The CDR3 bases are TGTGCCAGCAGTGGACGGGAATGGGGAGGGGAGCAGTACTTC. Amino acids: CASSGREWGGEQYF.

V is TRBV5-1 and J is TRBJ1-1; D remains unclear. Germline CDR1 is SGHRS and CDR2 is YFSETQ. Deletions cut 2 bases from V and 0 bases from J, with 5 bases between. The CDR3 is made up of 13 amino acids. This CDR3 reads CASSFHLNTEAFF. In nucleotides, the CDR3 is TGCGCCAGCAGCTTCCACCTGAACACTGAAGCTTTCTTT.

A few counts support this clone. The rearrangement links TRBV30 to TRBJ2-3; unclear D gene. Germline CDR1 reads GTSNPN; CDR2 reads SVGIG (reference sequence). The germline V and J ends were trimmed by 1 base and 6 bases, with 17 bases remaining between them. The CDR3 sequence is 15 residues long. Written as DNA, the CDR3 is TGTGCCTGGAGTGGAGGTAACGTGAATACGGATACGCAGTATTTT. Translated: CAWSGGNVNTDTQYF.

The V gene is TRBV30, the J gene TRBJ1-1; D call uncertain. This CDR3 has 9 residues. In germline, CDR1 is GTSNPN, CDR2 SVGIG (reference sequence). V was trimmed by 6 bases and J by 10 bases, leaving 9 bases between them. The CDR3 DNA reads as TGTGCCTGCACGGGCGTAGCTTTCTTT. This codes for CACTGVAFF.

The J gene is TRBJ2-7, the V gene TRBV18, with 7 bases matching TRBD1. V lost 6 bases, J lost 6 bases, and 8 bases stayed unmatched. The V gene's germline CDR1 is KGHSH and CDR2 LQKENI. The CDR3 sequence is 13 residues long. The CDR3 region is CASSPKTGREQYF. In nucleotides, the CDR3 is TGTGCCAGCTCTCCTAAGACAGGGCGCGAGCAGTACTTC.

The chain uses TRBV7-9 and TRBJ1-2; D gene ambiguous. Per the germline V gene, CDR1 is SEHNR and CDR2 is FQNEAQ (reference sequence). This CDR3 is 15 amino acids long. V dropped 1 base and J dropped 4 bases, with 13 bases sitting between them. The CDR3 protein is CASSLVAGWGYGYTF. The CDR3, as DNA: TGTGCCAGCAGCTTAGTAGCAGGATGGGGCTATGGCTACACCTTC.

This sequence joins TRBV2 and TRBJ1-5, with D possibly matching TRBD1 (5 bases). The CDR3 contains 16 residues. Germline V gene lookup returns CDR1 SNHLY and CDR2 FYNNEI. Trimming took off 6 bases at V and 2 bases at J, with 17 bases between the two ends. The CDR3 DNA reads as TGTGCCAGCAGCCAAAACGGGGGGGTTGGCAATCAGCCCCAGCATTTT. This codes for CASSQNGGVGNQPQHF.

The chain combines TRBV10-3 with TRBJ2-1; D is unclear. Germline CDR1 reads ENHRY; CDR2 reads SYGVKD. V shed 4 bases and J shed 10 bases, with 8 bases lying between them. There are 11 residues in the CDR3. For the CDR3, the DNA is TGTGCCATCAGTGGTGGCTTGGAGCAGTTCTTC. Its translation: CAISGGLEQFF.

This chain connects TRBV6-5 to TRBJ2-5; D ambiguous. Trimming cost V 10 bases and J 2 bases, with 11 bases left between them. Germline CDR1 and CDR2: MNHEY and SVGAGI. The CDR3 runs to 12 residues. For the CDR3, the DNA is TGTGCCACCCGGATAGATCAAGAGACCCAGTACTTC. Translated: CATRIDQETQYF.

CDR3 coding DNA: TGTGCCAGCTCACCAATGGGACAGGGCAAAACTCGGAACACTGAAGCTTTCTTT. This sequence encodes CASSPMGQGKTRNTEAFF. The chain couples TRBV18 to TRBJ1-1; TRBD1 matches at 9 bases. CDR3 length equals 18 residues. Germline V lookup: CDR1 KGHSH, CDR2 LQKENI. V shed 2 bases, J shed 1 base, and the junction held 11 bases outside the gene matches.

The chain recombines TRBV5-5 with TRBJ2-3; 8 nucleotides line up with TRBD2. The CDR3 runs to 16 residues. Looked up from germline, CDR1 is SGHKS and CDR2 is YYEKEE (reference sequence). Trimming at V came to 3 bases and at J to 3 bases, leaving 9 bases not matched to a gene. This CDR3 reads CASSWGALAGTDTQYF. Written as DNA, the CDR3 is TGTGCCAGCAGCTGGGGGGCCCTAGCGGGTACAGATACGCAGTATTTT.

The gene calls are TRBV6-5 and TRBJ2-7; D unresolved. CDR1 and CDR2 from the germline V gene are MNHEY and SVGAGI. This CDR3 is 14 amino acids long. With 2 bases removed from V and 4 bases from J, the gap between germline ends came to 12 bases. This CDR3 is CASSYRVREYEQYF. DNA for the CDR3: TGTGCCAGCAGTTACCGGGTTAGAGAGTACGAGCAGTACTTC.

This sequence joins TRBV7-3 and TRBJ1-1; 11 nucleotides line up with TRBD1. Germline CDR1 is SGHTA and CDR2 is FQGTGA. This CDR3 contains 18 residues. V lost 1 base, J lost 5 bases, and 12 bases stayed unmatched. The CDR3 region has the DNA TGTGCCAGCAGCTTAAGACTATTGGACAGGGGGCTGGTAACTGAAGCTTTCTTT. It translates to CASSLRLLDRGLVTEAFF.

The CDR3 DNA sequence: TGTGCCAGCAGCGTAGGCCTTATAGGCGGGGGGAGCTCCTACAATGAGCAGTTCTTC. Protein: CASSVGLIGGGSSYNEQFF. The chain is built from TRBV9 and TRBJ2-1; 8 positions agree with TRBD2. This CDR3 spans 19 amino acids. Germline lookup yields CDR1 SGDLS and CDR2 YYNGEE. After removal of 0 bases from V and 0 bases from J, the junction contained 11 bases not matched to a gene.

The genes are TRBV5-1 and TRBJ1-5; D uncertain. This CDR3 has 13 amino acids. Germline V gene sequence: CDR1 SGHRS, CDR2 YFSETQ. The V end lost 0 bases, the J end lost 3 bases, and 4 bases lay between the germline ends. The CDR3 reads CASSLEHNQPQHF. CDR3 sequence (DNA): TGCGCCAGCAGCTTGGAACACAATCAGCCCCAGCATTTT.

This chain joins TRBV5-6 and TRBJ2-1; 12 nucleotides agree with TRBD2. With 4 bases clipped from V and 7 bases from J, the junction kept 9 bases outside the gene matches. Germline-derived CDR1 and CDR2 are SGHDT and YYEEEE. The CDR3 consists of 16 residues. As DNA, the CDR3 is TGTGCCAGCAGCCCTAGCGGGGGGGCCTTAATAAATGAGCAGTTCTTC. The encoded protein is CASSPSGGALINEQFF. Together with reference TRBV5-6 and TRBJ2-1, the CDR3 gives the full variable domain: DAGVTQSPTHLIKTRGQQVTLRCSPKSGHDTVSWYQQALGQGPQFIFQYYEEEERQRGNFPDRFSGHQFPNYSSELNVNALLLGDSALYLCASSPSGGALINEQFFGPGTRLTVL.

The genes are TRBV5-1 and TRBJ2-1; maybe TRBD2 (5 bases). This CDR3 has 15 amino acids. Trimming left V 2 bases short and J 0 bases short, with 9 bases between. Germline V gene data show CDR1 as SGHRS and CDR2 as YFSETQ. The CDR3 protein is CASSFQGSSYNEQFF. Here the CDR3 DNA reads TGCGCCAGCAGCTTTCAAGGGAGCTCCTACAATGAGCAGTTCTTC. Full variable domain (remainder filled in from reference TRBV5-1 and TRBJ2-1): KAGVTQTPRYLIKTRGQQVTLSCSPISGHRSVSWYQQTPGQGLQFLFEYFSETQRNKGNFPGRFSGRQFSNSRSEMNVSTLELGDSALYLCASSFQGSSYNEQFFGPGTRLTVL.